This T cell receptor (beta chain) comes out of a study of tumor-infiltrating lymphocytes in localized non-small cell lung cancer. From germline, CDR1 is SNHLY and CDR2 FYNNEI. The V end was cut by 8 bases, the J end by 6 bases, with 17 bases between. This CDR3 has 14 residues. Method: immunoSEQ multiplex PCR; TCRdb's copy keeps in-frame clones and lacks some. The sample has 12,000 or so clones, around 64% seen once. The specimen sequenced was uninvolved lung tissue not adjacent to the tumor. J is TRBJ1-5 and V is TRBV2, with a tentative D call TRBD1 (5 bases). This clonotype originated in a human donor with non-small cell lung cancer. The CDR3 DNA reads TGTGCCAGCGGGACCCGGGCCTCGGGTCAGCCCCAGCATTTT. This codes for CASGTRASGQPQHF.